This TCR beta chain is from a study of radiation and T cells in renal cell carcinoma (dated by TCRdb to about 2020). Concerning the study at large: The samples were drawn from a clinical trial, where primary renal cell carcinomas were treated with 15 Gy of stereotactic body radiation therapy and then removed by nephrectomy 4 weeks afterward. In the approximately 53 samples combined, 4 million to 5 million unique CDR3 nucleotide sequences were found, encoding some 2,500,000 unique CDR3 amino acid sequences. In total, 50 to 60 samples, comprising around 25 tumors and some 27 peripheral blood samples, were subjected to TCR beta sequencing. General study outcomes and caveats: In blood, the top tumor clonotypes increased from baseline to 2 weeks after radiation and then shrank by 4 weeks, which suggests a temporary expansion of tumor-resident clones. Changes in the blood repertoire were not tracked past 4 weeks after treatment. Because no pretreatment tumor biopsies were available, whether clonotypes were present in the tumor at baseline could not be determined. The single-armed trial design could not address effects of radiation dose or scheduling on the TCR repertoire.

The time point label, read with the paper, signifies: baseline pretreatment blood. In the paper's terms, the treatment or condition label means: 15 Gy SBRT to primary tumor, nephrectomy 4 weeks later. To follow tumor-enriched clonotypes, peripheral blood was collected serially from radiation-treated patients at baseline and again at 2 weeks and 4 weeks after SBRT. Every patient had renal cell carcinoma of clear cell pathology. Genomic DNA for TCR sequencing was prepared using the QIAamp DNA Blood Mini Kit (Qiagen). The analyses included just those samples that passed every quality control check. Turning to this clone: Its antigen remains unidentified. Base-call qualities are not available, and no considerably larger clone is one nucleotide away.

TCR beta libraries were generated from genomic DNA with the immunoSEQ kit, following the manufacturer's recommendations. To prepare libraries, a first multiplex PCR with proprietary primers was run, followed by a second PCR that added unique barcodes, and a bead cleanup was done after each round. A kit-provided positive control reaction and a negative control reaction were included in every sample batch. The final libraries underwent checking on an Agilent 4200 TapeStation D1000 ScreenTape, volumetric pooling, and quantification by qPCR. Sequencing was performed on an Illumina NextSeq500 using a MidOutput 150-cycle cartridge, with 156 Read1 cycles, 15 Index1 cycles, and the kit custom primers. The pooled library was loaded at around 1.1 pM, and approximately 18% PhiX control was spiked in. As for the authors' bioinformatics: The vendor-processed data were analyzed in R, and a clonotype was defined as all T cells that share the same CDR3 nucleotide sequence. In the clone abundance analyses, frequencies in each sample were normalized to that sample's 10,000 most abundant clones. Public T cell clones, which averaged fewer than five per sample, were excluded before analysis. Tumor-enriched and baseline blood-enriched clonotypes were defined by at least a 32-fold difference in abundance between compartments. A beta-binomial differential abundance model was used to identify clonotypes that expanded or contracted between blood time points. Similarity between tumor and blood repertoires was quantified using the Baroni-Urbani and Buser coefficient, and groups were compared with two-tailed Wilcoxon tests in R. TCRdb took this table from immuneACCESS and kept in-frame rearrangements with V and J called. Such tables lack part of the clones; where checked against another copy, unresolved V genes explain under half of the gap, and the rest is unexplained. The D gene and trimming were derived from the DNA, and the V and J assignments and clone size from that table. The sample table contains 70,000 to 100,000 clones; only one count was recorded for approximately 80% of them. Roughly 7% of the sample is in the top ten clones.

The clonotype was recovered from a man aged 60 to 75 with renal cell carcinoma. The sample was blood, taken from a patient whose treatment included radiotherapy and nephrectomy.

CDR3 region: CASSLRWGSYEQYF. The sequence in DNA is TGTGCCAGCAGCTTACGTTGGGGCTCCTACGAGCAGTACTTC. The rearranged chain carries TRBV11-3 and TRBJ2-7; no D gene can be assigned with confidence. The CDR1 and CDR2 encoded by the germline V gene are SGHNT and YENEEA. At the junction V is shortened by 2 bases and J by 0 bases, with 8 bases in between. The CDR3 starts with the cysteine, ends with the phenylalanine, and has 14 residues. The retained sequence is limited to the CDR3, 42 bases, with the frame set at the first base.